Shown below are 18 T cell receptor beta chains from a single sample sequenced in a study of Ad26.COV2.S vaccination and SARS-CoV-2 variants. The method was immunoSEQ multiplex PCR; TCRdb's version includes in-frame clones alone and lacks a portion of them. In the table there are 400,000 to 500,000 clones, 70% to 90% of which are singletons. The treatment here: roughly 20 received Ad26.COV2.S at low or high dose, single or two shots; several received placebo; per-sample allocation not given. Day 63 after the first vaccine or placebo injection was the time point for sampling. Here the sequenced sample was peripheral blood, taken in a trial of Ad26.COV2.S vaccine versus placebo. The receptors were gathered from a person aged 18 to 59 who received the Ad26.COV2.S COVID-19 vaccine or a placebo.

This rearrangement joins TRBV15 to TRBJ2-7; no clear D gene. The CDR3 consists of 13 residues. V was pared by 4 bases and J by 3 bases, with 10 bases between. Looked up from germline, CDR1 is LNHNV and CDR2 is YYDKDF (reference sequence). CDR3 residues: CATSTQLNYEQYF. The CDR3 nucleotides read TGTGCCACCAGCACACAGTTGAACTACGAGCAGTACTTC.

The CDR3 region has the DNA TGTGCCAGCAGCGGCAAACAGGGGGCAAGGGAGACCCAGTACTTC. It yields the protein CASSGKQGARETQYF. The chain links TRBV7-9 to TRBJ2-5, with 9 positions matching TRBD1. The CDR3 loop spans 15 amino acids. With 5 bases clipped from V and 5 bases from J, the junction kept 9 bases outside the gene matches. CDR1 is SEHNR and CDR2 is FQNEAQ in the germline V gene (reference sequence).

The chain carries TRBV28 and TRBJ1-2; TRBD1 is a possible D gene (6 bases). V lost 6 bases and J 7 bases, leaving 18 bases between the germline ends. CDR3 length: 14 amino acids. Germline V lookup: CDR1 MDHEN, CDR2 SYDVKM. The CDR3 protein is CASSSSSGAGGYTF. CDR3 nucleotides: TGTGCCAGCAGCTCCTCCTCGGGGGCGGGTGGCTACACCTTC.

This chain joins TRBV28 and TRBJ1-2; tentative D call: TRBD1 (5 bases). The germline V gene has CDR1 MDHEN and CDR2 SYDVKM. V lost 3 bases and J lost 2, with 10 bases in between. This CDR3 region has 14 residues. In DNA form, the CDR3 reads TGTGCCAGCAGTTTGGCCAGGGAGAACTATGGCTACACCTTC. It encodes CASSLARENYGYTF.

The CDR3, as DNA: TGCGCCAGCAGCTTGGCCGGGACAGGGCAAGAGACCCAGTACTTC. Translation: CASSLAGTGQETQYF. The V and J genes are TRBV5-1 and TRBJ2-5; 9 bases are a match to TRBD1. This CDR3 is built from 15 residues. V trimming: 0 bases; J trimming: 2 bases; junction bases outside the gene matches: 2. Per germline, CDR1 SGHRS and CDR2 YFSETQ.

V and J are TRBV5-1 and TRBJ2-4; D is ambiguous. The CDR3 length is 16 residues. Per the germline V gene, CDR1 is SGHRS and CDR2 is YFSETQ. The germline V and J ends were trimmed by 1 base and 2 bases, with 13 bases remaining between them. The CDR3 DNA follows: TGCGCCAGCAGCTTGAGCCTCATGGATTCCAAAAACATTCAGTACTTC. This gives the protein CASSLSLMDSKNIQYF.

The chain combines TRBV25-1 with TRBJ1-2, with no clear D. Trimming took 6 bases from V and 4 from J, leaving 12 bases between them. CDR3 length: 13 amino acids. Germline values: CDR1 MGHDK, CDR2 SYGVNS. The CDR3, as DNA: TGTGCCAGCAGAAAAGACGGTCTCTATGGCTACACCTTC. This translates into CASRKDGLYGYTF.

This chain joins TRBV25-1 and TRBJ2-7; TRBD1 aligns across 11 bases. The CDR3 spans 14 residues. Germline values: CDR1 MGHDK, CDR2 SYGVNS. Trimming at V came to 10 bases and at J to 2 bases, leaving 7 bases not matched to a gene. The CDR3 DNA sequence: TGTGCCACCGCACCGGGACAGGGGGCCTACGAGCAGTACTTC. Its translation: CATAPGQGAYEQYF.

The J gene is TRBJ2-1, the V gene TRBV19; no definite D call. Deletions cut 3 bases from V and 6 bases from J, with 12 bases between. The CDR3 is made up of 14 amino acids. The germline V gene encodes CDR1 LNHDA and CDR2 SQIVND (reference sequence). CDR3 sequence: CASSMVAAFNEQFF. Written as DNA, the CDR3 is TGTGCCAGTAGTATGGTGGCGGCCTTCAATGAGCAGTTCTTC.

This chain uses TRBV16 with TRBJ1-1, with D uncertain. CDR1 KGHSY and CDR2 FQNENV come from the germline V gene. The CDR3 has 14 amino acids. Trimming took off 0 bases at V and 0 bases at J, with 5 bases between the two ends. The CDR3, as DNA: TGTGCCAGCAGCCAATCGGCGGTGAACACTGAAGCTTTCTTT. Protein product: CASSQSAVNTEAFF.

This rearrangement joins TRBV3-1 (or the pseudogene TRBV3-2) to TRBJ2-3; 10 bases map to TRBD2. Germline loops: CDR1 LGHDT, CDR2 YNNKEL (reference sequence). CDR3 length: 16 residues. V lost 4 bases, J lost 5 bases, and 9 bases stayed unmatched. The CDR3 sequence: CASSLGAGGPEDTQYF. In nucleotides, the CDR3 is TGTGCCAGCAGCCTAGGAGCGGGGGGGCCGGAAGATACGCAGTATTTT.

The chain combines TRBV28 with TRBJ1-6; TRBD1 might be the D (5 bases). Trimming took off 3 bases at V and 5 bases at J, with 17 bases between the two ends. Germline values: CDR1 MDHEN, CDR2 SYDVKM. The CDR3 is 17 residues long. In nucleotides, the CDR3 is TGTGCCAGCAGTTTGTGGAGCGGGACCGGGAATAATTCACCCCTCCACTTT. Amino acids: CASSLWSGTGNNSPLHF.

This chain connects TRBV6-6 to TRBJ2-1, with 10 bases aligning to TRBD2. The germline V gene encodes CDR1 MNHNY and CDR2 SVGAGI (reference sequence). The trim removed 7 bases at V and 7 bases at J, leaving 10 bases unmatched. The CDR3 consists of 15 residues. CDR3 sequence (DNA): TGTGCCAGCACCCTGCTAGCGGGGGAAAAGAATGAGCAGTTCTTC. Translating gives CASTLLAGEKNEQFF.

This clone has at least ten counts. The rearrangement joins TRBV4-3 to TRBJ2-6; D uncertain. This CDR3 has 17 residues. Per germline, CDR1 LGHNA and CDR2 YSLEER. Deletions cut 0 bases from V and 0 bases from J, with 9 bases between. This CDR3 is CASSQDGSPSGANVLTF. As DNA, the CDR3 is TGCGCCAGCAGCCAAGATGGCAGTCCCTCTGGGGCCAACGTCCTGACTTTC.

The chain joins TRBV18 to TRBJ2-3; D may be TRBD1 (6 bases). Looked up from germline, CDR1 is KGHSH and CDR2 is LQKENI. CDR3 length: 17 residues. V was cut by 2 bases and J by 2 bases, with 17 bases left in between. Written as DNA, the CDR3 is TGTGCCAGCTCACCAACGAGGACAGCCAAACACACAGATACGCAGTATTTT. Encoded protein: CASSPTRTAKHTDTQYF.

The rearrangement links TRBV6-2 or TRBV6-3 to TRBJ2-5; 9 bases line up with TRBD2. V lost 0 bases, J lost 2 bases, and 7 bases stayed unmatched. CDR3 length: 17 amino acids. Germline V lookup: CDR1 MNHEY, CDR2 SVGEGT. The CDR3 DNA sequence: TGTGCCAGCAGTTACTCGAGGCTAGCGGGGATTCAAGAGACCCAGTACTTC. It yields the protein CASSYSRLAGIQETQYF.

V is TRBV10-1 and J is TRBJ1-1; tentative D call: TRBD1 (6 bases). The germline V and J ends were trimmed by 4 bases and 3 bases, with 18 bases remaining between them. The CDR3 is 16 amino acids. CDR1 WNHNN and CDR2 SYGVQD come from the germline V gene (reference sequence). The DNA of the CDR3 is TGCGCCAGCAGTGTTCAGGGGAGTAGTTCCGACACTGAAGCTTTCTTT. Translation gives CASSVQGSSSDTEAFF.

This chain uses TRBV11-3 with TRBJ2-5; 9 bases agree with TRBD2. Per germline, CDR1 SGHNT and CDR2 YENEEA. The CDR3 loop spans 15 amino acids. V lost 1 base and J lost 5; bases outside the gene matches: 5. CDR3 DNA sequence: TGTGCCAGCAGCTTAGGCGGGGGGGCCTCGGAGACCCAGTACTTC. This sequence encodes CASSLGGGASETQYF.